Listed below are T cell receptor beta chains from one sample, sequenced in a study of T cells in localized non-small cell lung cancer. Sequencing used immunoSEQ multiplex PCR; TCRdb keeps in-frame clones, though not all of them. Seen here are about 3,900 clones, about 30% observed once, and the top ten hold 20%. The sample was lung tumor tissue, taken before any cancer treatment. These receptor sequences come from a male donor aged 60 or over with stage III lung adenocarcinoma. Each CDR3 is given with its conserved first and last residue. The order of the fields is J gene, V gene, D gene, clone size, CDR3 protein, CDR3 DNA. A D gene is named only where the DNA matches it firmly. Some rows mark clone size as missing; the rest say once, few, many or name a class of expanded clone.

j_call: TRBJ1-5
v_call: TRBV11-3
d_call: .
clone_size: few
cdr3_aa: CASSFSDSNQPQHF
cdr3_nt: TGTGCCAGCAGCTTCAGCGATAGCAATCAGCCCCAGCATTTT

j_call: TRBJ1-2
v_call: TRBV4-1
d_call: .
clone_size: medium-sized
cdr3_aa: CASSQSYGTYGYTF
cdr3_nt: TGCGCCAGCAGCCAATCATACGGGACCTATGGCTACACCTTC

j_call: TRBJ1-2
v_call: TRBV6-8
d_call: .
clone_size: .
cdr3_aa: CASRRGAGNYGYTF
cdr3_nt: TGTGCCAGCAGGCGAGGAGCGGGAAACTATGGCTACACCTTC

j_call: TRBJ2-3
v_call: TRBV11-3
d_call: .
clone_size: .
cdr3_aa: CASSWDFNADTQYF
cdr3_nt: TGTGCCAGCAGCTGGGACTTCAATGCAGATACGCAGTATTTT

j_call: TRBJ1-2
v_call: TRBV6-8
d_call: TRBD1
clone_size: .
cdr3_aa: CASSYSMTGMPYGYTF
cdr3_nt: TGTGCCAGCAGTTACTCGATGACAGGGATGCCCTATGGCTACACCTTC

j_call: TRBJ2-7
v_call: TRBV18
d_call: .
clone_size: medium-sized
cdr3_aa: CASSYQVDGEQYF
cdr3_nt: TGTGCCAGCTCCTACCAGGTGGACGGGGAGCAGTACTTC

j_call: TRBJ1-1
v_call: TRBV9
d_call: .
clone_size: few
cdr3_aa: CASSFSHVNTEAFF
cdr3_nt: TGTGCCAGCAGCTTTTCCCATGTGAACACTGAAGCTTTCTTT

j_call: TRBJ2-5
v_call: TRBV12-2
d_call: .
clone_size: medium-sized
cdr3_aa: CASRRTGPQETQYF
cdr3_nt: TGTGCTAGCCGAAGGACAGGGCCACAAGAGACCCAGTACTTC

j_call: TRBJ1-3
v_call: TRBV6-1
d_call: .
clone_size: few
cdr3_aa: CAISEGWASGNTIYF
cdr3_nt: TGTGCCATCAGTGAAGGGTGGGCCTCTGGAAACACCATATATTTT

j_call: TRBJ1-2
v_call: TRBV2
d_call: TRBD1
clone_size: few
cdr3_aa: CASSWTGDGYTF
cdr3_nt: TGTGCCAGCAGCTGGACAGGGGACGGCTACACCTTC

j_call: TRBJ2-7
v_call: TRBV11-3
d_call: TRBD2
clone_size: .
cdr3_aa: CASSANLLAGVSYEQYF
cdr3_nt: TGTGCCAGCAGCGCAAACTTACTAGCGGGGGTTTCCTACGAGCAGTACTTC

j_call: TRBJ2-1
v_call: TRBV2
d_call: .
clone_size: .
cdr3_aa: CASSEAQWNEQFF
cdr3_nt: TGTGCCAGCAGTGAAGCCCAATGGAATGAGCAGTTCTTC

j_call: TRBJ2-4
v_call: TRBV6-8
d_call: .
clone_size: few
cdr3_aa: CASSDLAKNIQYF
cdr3_nt: TGTGCCAGCAGCGATCTAGCCAAAAACATTCAGTACTTC

j_call: TRBJ2-5
v_call: TRBV11-3
d_call: TRBD2
clone_size: few
cdr3_aa: CASSSLAGRETQYF
cdr3_nt: TGTGCCAGCAGCTCACTAGCGGGGCGGGAGACCCAGTACTTC

j_call: TRBJ2-7
v_call: TRBV11-3
d_call: TRBD1
clone_size: few
cdr3_aa: CASSFPPGQAYEQYF
cdr3_nt: TGTGCCAGCAGCTTCCCCCCGGGACAGGCCTACGAGCAGTACTTC

j_call: TRBJ2-1
v_call: TRBV15
d_call: .
clone_size: few
cdr3_aa: CATSRPSGSYNEQFF
cdr3_nt: TGTGCCACCAGCCGACCGTCCGGCTCCTACAATGAGCAGTTCTTC

j_call: TRBJ1-4
v_call: TRBV19
d_call: .
clone_size: few
cdr3_aa: CASSATNEKLFF
cdr3_nt: TGTGCCAGTAGCGCAACTAATGAAAAACTGTTTTTT

j_call: TRBJ1-4
v_call: TRBV5-1
d_call: .
clone_size: .
cdr3_aa: CASSLMPTNEKLFF
cdr3_nt: TGCGCCAGCAGCTTGATGCCAACTAATGAAAAACTGTTTTTT

j_call: TRBJ1-2
v_call: TRBV19
d_call: TRBD1
clone_size: .
cdr3_aa: CASRTDRVPGYGYTF
cdr3_nt: TGTGCCAGTAGAACCGACAGGGTCCCCGGCTATGGCTACACCTTC

j_call: TRBJ2-5
v_call: TRBV11-3
d_call: .
clone_size: once
cdr3_aa: CASSLPGKWPETQYF
cdr3_nt: TGTGCCAGCAGCTTACCGGGGAAGTGGCCAGAGACCCAGTACTTC

j_call: TRBJ1-2
v_call: TRBV30
d_call: .
clone_size: .
cdr3_aa: CAWSVEGSTTF
cdr3_nt: TGTGCCTGGAGTGTCGAGGGTAGTACCACCTTC

j_call: TRBJ2-3
v_call: TRBV19
d_call: .
clone_size: .
cdr3_aa: CASSIPDRDTQYF
cdr3_nt: TGTGCCAGTAGTATCCCAGACAGGGATACGCAGTATTTT

j_call: TRBJ2-5
v_call: TRBV11-3
d_call: TRBD2
clone_size: .
cdr3_aa: CASSRIAGGPETQYF
cdr3_nt: TGTGCCAGCAGTCGCATAGCGGGGGGGCCCGAGACCCAGTACTTC

j_call: TRBJ1-3
v_call: TRBV5-1
d_call: .
clone_size: .
cdr3_aa: CASSLTGSSGNTIYF
cdr3_nt: TGCGCCAGCAGCTTGACAGGGAGCTCTGGAAACACCATATATTTT

j_call: TRBJ2-3
v_call: TRBV19
d_call: .
clone_size: .
cdr3_aa: CASSWGRAGGGTDTQYF
cdr3_nt: TGTGCCAGTAGTTGGGGACGGGCCGGGGGAGGTACAGATACGCAGTATTTT

j_call: TRBJ2-7
v_call: TRBV30
d_call: .
clone_size: .
cdr3_aa: CAWSQDFAYEQYF
cdr3_nt: TGTGCCTGGTCCCAGGACTTCGCCTACGAGCAGTACTTC

j_call: TRBJ1-1
v_call: TRBV6-8
d_call: .
clone_size: .
cdr3_aa: CASSYPVQEAFF
cdr3_nt: TGTGCCAGCAGTTACCCTGTTCAGGAGGCTTTCTTT

j_call: TRBJ1-2
v_call: TRBV11-3
d_call: .
clone_size: medium-sized
cdr3_aa: CASSPGQLHYGYTF
cdr3_nt: TGTGCCAGCAGCCCCGGACAGTTACACTATGGCTACACCTTC

j_call: TRBJ2-1
v_call: TRBV29-1
d_call: TRBD1
clone_size: .
cdr3_aa: CSVEFRDRGTYNEQFF
cdr3_nt: TGCAGCGTTGAATTCCGGGACAGGGGAACCTACAATGAGCAGTTCTTC

j_call: TRBJ2-4
v_call: TRBV11-3
d_call: .
clone_size: .
cdr3_aa: CASSLGRGKNIQYF
cdr3_nt: TGTGCCAGCAGCTTGGGTAGAGGCAAAAACATTCAGTACTTC

j_call: TRBJ2-3
v_call: TRBV11-3
d_call: TRBD2
clone_size: .
cdr3_aa: CASSLQGLSTDTQYF
cdr3_nt: TGTGCCAGCAGCCTTCAGGGACTATCGACAGATACGCAGTATTTT

j_call: TRBJ1-3
v_call: TRBV9
d_call: TRBD1
clone_size: .
cdr3_aa: CASSAQGEAGNTIYF
cdr3_nt: TGTGCCAGCAGCGCGCAGGGGGAAGCTGGAAACACCATATATTTT